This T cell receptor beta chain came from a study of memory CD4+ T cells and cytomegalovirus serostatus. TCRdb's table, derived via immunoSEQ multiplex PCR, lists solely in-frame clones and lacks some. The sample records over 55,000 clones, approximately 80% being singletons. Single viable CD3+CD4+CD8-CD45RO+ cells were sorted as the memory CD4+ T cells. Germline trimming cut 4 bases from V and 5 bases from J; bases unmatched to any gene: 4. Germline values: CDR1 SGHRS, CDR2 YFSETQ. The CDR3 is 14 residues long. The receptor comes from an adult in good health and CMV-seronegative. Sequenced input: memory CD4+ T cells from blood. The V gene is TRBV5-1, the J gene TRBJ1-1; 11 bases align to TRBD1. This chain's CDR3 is CASSTDRGQTEAFF. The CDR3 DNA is TGCGCCAGCAGCACGGACAGGGGGCAAACTGAAGCTTTCTTT. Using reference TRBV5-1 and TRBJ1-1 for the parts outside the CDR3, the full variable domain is KAGVTQTPRYLIKTRGQQVTLSCSPISGHRSVSWYQQTPGQGLQFLFEYFSETQRNKGNFPGRFSGRQFSNSRSEMNVSTLELGDSALYLCASSTDRGQTEAFFGQGTRLTVV.